This T cell receptor beta chain was identified in a study of cytomegalovirus exposure and HLA in healthy donors. This clone is a singleton in its sample. Libraries were prepared by immunoSEQ multiplex PCR; TCRdb keeps only in-frame clonotypes and omits some of them. The table lists fewer than 85,000 clones, roughly 95% of them singletons, with about 1.3% in the top ten. Germline V gives CDR1 MNHEY, CDR2 SMNVEV (reference sequence). Trimming cost V 5 bases and J 10 bases, with 9 bases left between them. The CDR3 consists of 11 residues. The chain has TRBV27 and TRBJ2-1, with D possibly TRBD2 on 5 matching bases. The sequence derives from a woman between 18 and 29 years old in good health and CMV-seronegative. Sequencing was carried out using PBMCs. The CDR3 is CASSAAGEQFF. Written as DNA, the CDR3 is TGTGCCAGCAGTGCCGCGGGCGAGCAGTTCTTC.